A selection of T cell receptor beta chains follows, all from one sample in a study of T cells in Graves' hyperthyroidism and ophthalmopathy. TCRdb called the multiplex PCR reads again in MiXCR, with one record for every CDR3 protein. Of hundreds of thousands of distinct CDR3 sequences listed, less than 15% are singletons. The sequencing sample was made of blood. The receptors were gathered from a woman younger than 35 with Graves' hyperthyroidism. CDR3s include the opening cysteine and the closing phenylalanine or tryptophan. D genes are given only for firm matches. Clone size is stated in some rows and not others, as once, few, many or a class when expanded.

v_gene	j_gene	d_gene	abundance	CDR3aa	CDR3nt
TRBV3-1	TRBJ1-5	NA	many	CASSQEGRGSNQPQHF	TGTGCCAGCAGCCAAGAGGGTCGAGGGAGCAATCAGCCCCAGCATTTT
TRBV11-2	TRBJ1-2	NA	once	CASSSIRGREPYGYTF	TGTGCCAGCAGCTCCATTCGCGGGCGGGAACCCTATGGCTACACCTTC
TRBV18	TRBJ2-1	TRBD2	NA	CASSPGLAGEAFF	TGTGCCAGCTCACCCGGACTAGCGGGAGAGGCGTTCTTC
TRBV5-1	TRBJ2-5	TRBD1	few	CASSLAKTGGPETQYF	TGCGCCAGCAGCTTGGCGAAGACAGGGGGGCCAGAGACCCAGTACTTC
TRBV28	TRBJ2-1	TRBD1	many	CASSFPPLTGGNEQFF	TGTGCCAGCAGTTTCCCACCATTGACAGGGGGCAATGAGCAGTTCTTC
TRBV5-1	TRBJ2-3	NA	NA	CASSLGTFEDTQYF	TGCGCCAGCAGCTTGGGGACCTTTGAAGATACGCAGTATTTT
TRBV6-2/TRBV6-3	TRBJ1-1	NA	many	CASSFWVLMNTEAFF	TGTGCCAGCAGTTTTTGGGTACTAATGAACACTGAAGCTTTCTTT
TRBV20-1	TRBJ2-4	TRBD2	few	CSAREDSGIQYF	TGCAGTGCTAGAGAGGATAGCGGGATTCAGTACTTC
TRBV4-1	TRBJ2-1	NA	once	CASSQNRDFDNEQFF	TGCGCCAGCAGCCAAAACCGGGACTTCGACAATGAGCAGTTCTTC
TRBV6-2/TRBV6-3	TRBJ1-1	TRBD1	many	CAIKDTGAGTEAFF	TGTGCCATCAAGGACACAGGGGCGGGCACTGAAGCTTTCTTT
TRBV7-2	TRBJ2-1	TRBD1	NA	CASSLGSQGANEQLF	TGTGCCAGCAGCTTAGGGAGCCAGGGGGCGAATGAGCAGCTCTTC
TRBV7-8	TRBJ2-7	NA	many	CASSPRRLVQDEQYF	TGTGCCAGCAGCCCTAGGAGACTAGTACAGGACGAGCAGTACTTC
TRBV7-9	TRBJ2-5	TRBD1	few	CASSLGTGGIHQGTQYF	TGTGCCAGCAGCTTAGGGACAGGGGGTATCCACCAAGGGACCCAGTACTTC
TRBV4-1	TRBJ1-5	NA	few	CASSQEGGRSNQPQHF	TGCGCCAGCAGCCAAGAAGGCGGACGGAGCAATCAGCCCCAGCATTTT
TRBV6-1	TRBJ2-6	NA	NA	CASSTPPASGANVLTF	TGTGCCAGCAGTACGCCGCCAGCCTCTGGGGCCAACGTCCTGACTTTC
TRBV2	TRBJ1-2	NA	many	CASRRSDRALGVYGYTF	TGTGCCAGCAGACGTTCCGACAGAGCCTTAGGCGTCTATGGCTACACCTTC
TRBV19	TRBJ1-1	NA	NA	CASSIPGSGSNTEAFF	TGTGCCAGTAGTATCCCAGGGTCTGGGTCGAACACTGAAGCTTTCTTT
TRBV30	TRBJ2-1	NA	many	CAWSVHGYNEQFF	TGTGCCTGGAGTGTACATGGCTACAATGAGCAGTTCTTC
TRBV28	TRBJ2-3	NA	many	CASDSLGRTDTQYF	TGTGCCAGCGATAGTTTGGGGCGAACAGATACGCAGTATTTT
TRBV29-1	TRBJ2-7	NA	few	CSVVGILGVSEQYF	TGCAGCGTTGTGGGGATTTTGGGGGTATCCGAGCAGTACTTC
TRBV6-1	TRBJ2-1	NA	once	CASSDRGGGNEQFF	TGTGCCAGCAGTGACAGGGGGGGGGGCAATGAGCAGTTCTTC
TRBV7-2	TRBJ2-1	NA	few	CASSLGRRTLYNEQFF	TGTGCCAGCAGCTTAGGGCGGCGAACCCTCTACAATGAGCAGTTCTTC
TRBV28	TRBJ2-7	TRBD2	many	CASKPRGEYYEQYF	TGTGCCAGCAAACCGCGGGGGGAATACTACGAGCAGTACTTC
TRBV19	TRBJ1-4	NA	NA	CASSPHSPNEKLFF	TGTGCCAGTAGTCCCCACAGTCCTAATGAAAAACTGTTTTTT
TRBV6-5	TRBJ2-3	NA	few	CASSYYRDRTDTQYF	TGTGCCAGCAGTTACTATCGGGACCGCACAGATACGCAGTATTTT
TRBV5-4	TRBJ2-3	TRBD2	many	CASSWGGTDTQYF	TGTGCCAGCAGCTGGGGGGGGACAGATACGCAGTATTTT
TRBV24-1	TRBJ2-3	TRBD1	NA	CATSDPPGAGGETDTQYF	TGTGCCACCAGTGACCCACCGGGGGCAGGGGGCGAGACAGATACGCAGTATTTT
TRBV6-5	TRBJ2-7	NA	NA	CASSYNAASYEQYF	TGTGCCAGCAGTTATAACGCGGCGTCCTACGAGCAGTACTTC